These T cell receptor beta chains were read from a single sample in a study of blood T cells in healthy people across ages. TCRdb reprocessed the 5' RACE reads via MiXCR and lists one record per CDR3 protein. The data show 1.2 million to 1.5 million distinct CDR3 sequences, 59% seen once. Sequences were obtained from blood. These receptors originate from a man in his late teens or twenties in good health. Each CDR3 is given without its conserved first and last residue. Part of the rows lack a size; the others show once, few, many or a class for expanded clones.

CDR3aa: ASRPGSVAQPQH
abundance: .
j_gene: TRBJ1-5
v_gene: TRBV6-5

CDR3aa: ASSPGNTEGQPQH
abundance: .
j_gene: TRBJ1-5
v_gene: TRBV7-9

CDR3aa: SARAPGGTTVEQY
abundance: .
j_gene: TRBJ2-7
v_gene: TRBV20-1

CDR3aa: ASSRTISYNEQY
abundance: .
j_gene: .
v_gene: TRBV12-3/TRBV12-4

CDR3aa: ASSEGGSPYEQY
abundance: .
j_gene: TRBJ2-7
v_gene: TRBV6-1

CDR3aa: ASSAGTGGKTQY
abundance: .
j_gene: TRBJ2-5
v_gene: TRBV27

CDR3aa: ASNFLPTTGDYGYT
abundance: few
j_gene: TRBJ1-2
v_gene: TRBV6-2/TRBV6-3

CDR3aa: SAVTGTDIYEQY
abundance: .
j_gene: TRBJ2-7
v_gene: TRBV20-1

CDR3aa: ASSLGRTRSYNEQF
abundance: .
j_gene: TRBJ2-1
v_gene: TRBV11-1

CDR3aa: ASSAGQVNTEAF
abundance: .
j_gene: TRBJ1-1
v_gene: TRBV7-9

CDR3aa: SARLKGSEKLF
abundance: .
j_gene: TRBJ1-4
v_gene: TRBV20-1

CDR3aa: ASTFAAAYGYT
abundance: .
j_gene: TRBJ1-2
v_gene: TRBV2

CDR3aa: ASSYKGARSNQPQH
abundance: .
j_gene: TRBJ1-5
v_gene: TRBV6-2/TRBV6-3

CDR3aa: ASSRPGGNTIY
abundance: .
j_gene: TRBJ1-3
v_gene: TRBV12-3/TRBV12-4

CDR3aa: ASSFYRGANEQF
abundance: medium-sized
j_gene: TRBJ2-1
v_gene: TRBV5-6

CDR3aa: ASRFSPISSTDTQY
abundance: .
j_gene: TRBJ2-3
v_gene: TRBV10-2

CDR3aa: ASSFRLAGAANEQF
abundance: .
j_gene: TRBJ2-1
v_gene: TRBV12-3/TRBV12-4

CDR3aa: SASRPGLAFNEQF
abundance: few
j_gene: TRBJ2-1
v_gene: TRBV20-1

CDR3aa: ASSIRDRYYGYT
abundance: .
j_gene: TRBJ1-2
v_gene: TRBV7-2

CDR3aa: ASRGPSSEQY
abundance: .
j_gene: TRBJ2-7
v_gene: TRBV2